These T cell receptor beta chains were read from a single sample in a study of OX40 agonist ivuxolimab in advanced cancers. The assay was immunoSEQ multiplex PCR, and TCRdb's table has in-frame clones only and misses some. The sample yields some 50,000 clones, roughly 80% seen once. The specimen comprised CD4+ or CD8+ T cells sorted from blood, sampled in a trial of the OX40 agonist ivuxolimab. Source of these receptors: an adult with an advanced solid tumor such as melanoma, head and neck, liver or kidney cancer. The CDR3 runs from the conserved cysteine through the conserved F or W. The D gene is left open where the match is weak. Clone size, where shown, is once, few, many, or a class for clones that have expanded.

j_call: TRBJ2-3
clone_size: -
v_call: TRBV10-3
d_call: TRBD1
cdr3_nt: TGTGCCATCAGTCCTACAGGGGTAGAATCAGATACGCAGTATTTT
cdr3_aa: CAISPTGVESDTQYF

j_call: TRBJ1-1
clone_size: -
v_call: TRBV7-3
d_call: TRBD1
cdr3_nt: TGTGCCAGCAGCGTTCAGGGGGACACTGAAGCTTTCTTT
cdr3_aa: CASSVQGDTEAFF

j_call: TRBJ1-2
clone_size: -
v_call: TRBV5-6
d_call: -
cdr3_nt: TGTGCCAGCAGCTTGGGACGGAACTATGGCTACACCTTC
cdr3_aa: CASSLGRNYGYTF

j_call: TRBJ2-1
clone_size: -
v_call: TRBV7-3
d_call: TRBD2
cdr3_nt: TGTGCCAGCAGCCCCATGGGGACTAGAGGATATGAGCAGTTCTTC
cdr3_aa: CASSPMGTRGYEQFF

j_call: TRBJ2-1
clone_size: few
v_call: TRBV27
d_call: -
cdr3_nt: TGTGCCAGCAGACCTCAGTTGTCGTCGGTAGGTGAGCAGTTCTTC
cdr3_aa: CASRPQLSSVGEQFF

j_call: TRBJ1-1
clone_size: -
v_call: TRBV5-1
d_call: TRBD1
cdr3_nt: TGCGCCAGCAGCTCGGGACAGTCGAACACTGAGGCTTTCTTT
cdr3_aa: CASSSGQSNTEAFF

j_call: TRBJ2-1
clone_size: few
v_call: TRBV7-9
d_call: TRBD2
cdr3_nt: TGTGCCAGCAGCTTAGGATTGTTAGCGGGGGGGCAGTCGTGGGATGAGCAGTTCTTC
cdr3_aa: CASSLGLLAGGQSWDEQFF

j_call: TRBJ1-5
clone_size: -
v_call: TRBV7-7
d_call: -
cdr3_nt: TGTGCTAGCAGCTTCCGGGGTCAGCCCCAGCATTTT
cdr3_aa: CASSFRGQPQHF

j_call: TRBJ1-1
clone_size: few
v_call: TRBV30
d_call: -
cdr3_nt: TGTGCCTGGAGTTGGCATACAGCTGAAGCTTTCTTT
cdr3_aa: CAWSWHTAEAFF

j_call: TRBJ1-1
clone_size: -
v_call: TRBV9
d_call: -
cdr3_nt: TGTGCCAGCAGCGTAGGCCCGGACAACACTGAAGCTTTCTTT
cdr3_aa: CASSVGPDNTEAFF

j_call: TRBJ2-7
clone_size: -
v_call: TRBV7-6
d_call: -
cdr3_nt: TGTGCCAGCAGCTCCGGGACAATCTACGAGCAGTACTTC
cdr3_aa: CASSSGTIYEQYF

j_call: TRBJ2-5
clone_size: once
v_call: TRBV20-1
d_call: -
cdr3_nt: TGCAGTGCTAGAAAAGAGACCCAGTACTTC
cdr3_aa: CSARKETQYF

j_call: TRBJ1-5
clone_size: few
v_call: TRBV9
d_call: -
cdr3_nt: TGTGCCAGCAGCGTAGCAGAACATCAGCCCCAGCATTTT
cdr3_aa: CASSVAEHQPQHF

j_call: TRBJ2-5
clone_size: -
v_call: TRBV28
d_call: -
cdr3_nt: TGTGCAACCCGTCGGGCAGCTCAAGAGACCCAGTACTTC
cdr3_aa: CATRRAAQETQYF

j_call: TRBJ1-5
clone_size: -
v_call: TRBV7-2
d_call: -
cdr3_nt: TGTGCCAGCAGCTACTATAGCAATCAGCCCCAGCATTTT
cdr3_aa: CASSYYSNQPQHF

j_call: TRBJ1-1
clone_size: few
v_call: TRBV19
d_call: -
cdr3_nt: TGTGCCAGTAGTATGGGGCAGGGTGTACCTGAAGCTTTCTTT
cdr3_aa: CASSMGQGVPEAFF

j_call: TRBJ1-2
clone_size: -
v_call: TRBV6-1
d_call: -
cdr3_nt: TGTGCCAGCAGTGGTTCGACGGTTCAGGGCGATGGCTACACCTTC
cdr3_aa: CASSGSTVQGDGYTF

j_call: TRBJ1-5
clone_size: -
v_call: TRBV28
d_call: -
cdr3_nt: TGTGCCAGCAGTGATGGGGGGGGAAGCAATCAGCCCCAGCATTTT
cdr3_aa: CASSDGGGSNQPQHF

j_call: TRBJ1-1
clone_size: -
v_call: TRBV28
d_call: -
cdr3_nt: TGTGCCGGCAGAACAACAGTGAACACTGAAGCTTTCTTT
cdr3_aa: CAGRTTVNTEAFF

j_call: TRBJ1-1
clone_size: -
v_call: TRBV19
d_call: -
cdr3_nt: TGTGCCAGTAGTATACGGCAGGAGGGGACTGAAGCTTTCTTT
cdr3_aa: CASSIRQEGTEAFF

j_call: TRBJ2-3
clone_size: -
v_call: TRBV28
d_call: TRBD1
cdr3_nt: TGTGCCAGCGTTCGACAGGGAACAGATACGCAGTATTTT
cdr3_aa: CASVRQGTDTQYF